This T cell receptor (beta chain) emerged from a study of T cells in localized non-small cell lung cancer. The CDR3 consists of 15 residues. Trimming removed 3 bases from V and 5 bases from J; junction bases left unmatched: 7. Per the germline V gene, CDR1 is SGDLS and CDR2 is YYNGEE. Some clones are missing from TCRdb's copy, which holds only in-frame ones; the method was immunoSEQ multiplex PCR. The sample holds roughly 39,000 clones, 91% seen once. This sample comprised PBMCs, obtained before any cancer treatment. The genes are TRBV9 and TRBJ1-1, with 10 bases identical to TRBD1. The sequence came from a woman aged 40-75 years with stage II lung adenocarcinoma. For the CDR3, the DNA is TGTGCCAGCAGCGGACGACAGGGGGCGTGGACTGAAGCTTTCTTT. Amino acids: CASSGRQGAWTEAFF.